The 2 T cell receptor beta chains below come from one sample, sequenced in a study of technical replicates of blood from a few donors. Sequencing was performed with immunoSEQ multiplex PCR; in TCRdb, only in-frame clones are kept and a portion is missing. The profile covers about 82,000 clones, with 80% to 95% appearing a single time and over 0.2% taken by the ten largest. Sequencing was performed on T cells isolated from PBMCs. These receptors were collected from a human donor in good health.

The V and J genes are TRBV5-1 and TRBJ2-1; D may be TRBD2 (6 bases). The CDR3 runs 17 residues. The germline V and J ends were trimmed by 4 bases and 4 bases, with 21 bases remaining between them. CDR1 and CDR2 from the germline V gene are SGHRS and YFSETQ. In DNA, the CDR3 is TGCGCCAGCAGCCTCCTTAGGACGCGGGGCTTTTACAATGAGCAGTTCTTC. Translation: CASSLLRTRGFYNEQFF.

V is TRBV28 and J is TRBJ2-1; D ambiguous. The CDR3 loop spans 17 amino acids. Per germline, CDR1 MDHEN and CDR2 SYDVKM. Trimming shortened V by 10 bases and J by 2 bases, and 24 bases separated the two germline ends. The DNA of the CDR3 is TGTGCCATTCGTCCAGGTACCCTCTTTGACCCCTACAATGAGCAGTTCTTC. Translated: CAIRPGTLFDPYNEQFF.